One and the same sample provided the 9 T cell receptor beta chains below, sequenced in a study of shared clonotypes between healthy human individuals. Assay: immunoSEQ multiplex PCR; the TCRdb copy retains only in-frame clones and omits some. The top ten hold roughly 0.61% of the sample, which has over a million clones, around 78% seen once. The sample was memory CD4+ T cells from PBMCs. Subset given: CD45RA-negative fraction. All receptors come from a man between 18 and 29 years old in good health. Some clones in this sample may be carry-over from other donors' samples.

In DNA, the CDR3 is TGTGCCAGCAGTTCCGGGACTAGCGGGAGGGGGAACGAGCAGTACTTC. This sequence encodes CASSSGTSGRGNEQYF. J is TRBJ2-7 and V is TRBV7-9; 16 nucleotides line up with TRBD2. Germline V gene sequence: CDR1 SEHNR, CDR2 FQNEAQ (reference sequence). V was clipped by 6 bases and J by 5 bases; unmatched bases: 7. This CDR3 comprises 16 residues.

The CDR3 DNA follows: TGTGCCAGCAGCTTTGCCCTAGCGGGAGCCGACCTGGGGCAGTACTTC. Protein: CASSFALAGADLGQYF. The chain links TRBV7-2 to TRBJ2-7, with 10 bases lining up with TRBD2. J lost 9 bases, V lost 3 bases, and 14 bases had no gene match. This CDR3 contains 16 residues. Germline V gene data show CDR1 as SGHTA and CDR2 as FQGNSA.

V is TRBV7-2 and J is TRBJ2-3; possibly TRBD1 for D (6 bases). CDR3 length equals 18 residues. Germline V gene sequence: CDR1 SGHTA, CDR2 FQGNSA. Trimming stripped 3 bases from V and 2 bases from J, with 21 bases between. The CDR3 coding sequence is TGTGCCAGCAGCTTGGGGGCAGGGTGGTCAACGCACACAGATACGCAGTATTTT. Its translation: CASSLGAGWSTHTDTQYF.

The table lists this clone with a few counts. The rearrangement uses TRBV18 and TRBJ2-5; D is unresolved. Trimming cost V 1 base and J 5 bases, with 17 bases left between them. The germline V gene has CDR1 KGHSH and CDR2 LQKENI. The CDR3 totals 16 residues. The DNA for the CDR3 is TGTGCCAGCTCACCACTCGCTGGTTTTTCACCGGAGACCCAGTACTTC. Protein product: CASSPLAGFSPETQYF.

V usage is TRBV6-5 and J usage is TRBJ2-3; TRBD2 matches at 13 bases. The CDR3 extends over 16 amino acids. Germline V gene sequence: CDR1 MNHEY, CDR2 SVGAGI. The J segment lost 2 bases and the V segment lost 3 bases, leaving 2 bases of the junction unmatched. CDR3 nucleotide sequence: TGTGCCAGCAGTTATGGACTAGCGGGAGTCACAGATACGCAGTATTTT. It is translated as CASSYGLAGVTDTQYF.

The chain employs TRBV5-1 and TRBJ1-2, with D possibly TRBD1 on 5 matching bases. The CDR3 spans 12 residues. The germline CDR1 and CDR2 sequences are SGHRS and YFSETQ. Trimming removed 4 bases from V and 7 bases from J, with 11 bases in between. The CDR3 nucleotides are TGCGCCAGCAGCAGACCCGGGGGTGGCTACACCTTC. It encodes CASSRPGGGYTF.

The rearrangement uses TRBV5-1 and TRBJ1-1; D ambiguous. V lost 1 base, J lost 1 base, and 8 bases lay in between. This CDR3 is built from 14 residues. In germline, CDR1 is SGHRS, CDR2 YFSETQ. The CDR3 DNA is TGCGCCAGCAGCTTGTTAGAAGGGAACACTGAAGCTTTCTTT. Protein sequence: CASSLLEGNTEAFF.

In DNA, the CDR3 is TGCGCCAGCAGCTCGCAAGGGGGGACAGGGAATGAAAAACTGTTTTTT. This translates into CASSSQGGTGNEKLFF. The chain carries TRBV5-1 and TRBJ1-4; TRBD1 agrees at 9 bases. The CDR3 totals 16 residues. Germline V gene sequence: CDR1 SGHRS, CDR2 YFSETQ. With V trimmed by 3 bases and J by 5 bases, 8 bases remained unmatched.

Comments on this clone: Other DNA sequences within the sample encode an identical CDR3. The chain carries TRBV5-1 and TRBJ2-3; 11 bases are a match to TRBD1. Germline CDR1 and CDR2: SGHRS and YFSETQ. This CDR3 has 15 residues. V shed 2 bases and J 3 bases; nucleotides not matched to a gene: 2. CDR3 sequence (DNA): TGCGCCAGCAGCTTCGGACAGGGGGCGACAGATACGCAGTATTTT. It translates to CASSFGQGATDTQYF.